This T cell receptor (beta chain) originates from a study of response to subunit inactivated influenza vaccine. Overall study findings and caveats: The authors suggested that every seasonal influenza vaccination recruits few new T cells.

TCRdb re-derived calls from the RT-PCR reads in MiXCR, one entry per CDR3 protein. The sample lists about 160,000 distinct CDR3 sequences; roughly 11% were seen once. On this clonotype itself: Its antigen is currently unknown.

Trimming pared 1 base from V and 2 bases from J, leaving 6 bases between. CDR3 length: 13 amino acids. CDR1 and CDR2 from the germline V gene are SGHDN and FVKESK. The TCR originated in a man in his forties or fifties who received an inactivated influenza vaccine. The rearrangement uses TRBV14 and TRBJ2-7; D is unclear. Sequenced material: non-naive T cells sorted from PBMCs, taken 40 to 50 days after vaccination. The CDR3 is CASSQGSTYEQYF. The CDR3 region has the DNA TGTGCCAGCAGCCAAGGTTCGACCTACGAGCAGTACTTC.